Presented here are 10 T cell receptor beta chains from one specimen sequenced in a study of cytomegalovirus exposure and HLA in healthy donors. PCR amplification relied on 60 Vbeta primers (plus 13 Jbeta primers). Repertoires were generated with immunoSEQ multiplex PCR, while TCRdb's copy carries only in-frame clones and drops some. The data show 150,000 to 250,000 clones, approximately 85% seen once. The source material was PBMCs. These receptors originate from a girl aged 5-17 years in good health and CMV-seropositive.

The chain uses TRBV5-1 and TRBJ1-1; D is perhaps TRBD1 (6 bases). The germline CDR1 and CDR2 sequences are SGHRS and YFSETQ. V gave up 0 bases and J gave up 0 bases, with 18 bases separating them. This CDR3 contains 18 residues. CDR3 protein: CASSLVGGQAHMNTEAFF. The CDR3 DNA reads TGCGCCAGCAGCTTGGTCGGGGGGCAGGCTCATATGAACACTGAAGCTTTCTTT.

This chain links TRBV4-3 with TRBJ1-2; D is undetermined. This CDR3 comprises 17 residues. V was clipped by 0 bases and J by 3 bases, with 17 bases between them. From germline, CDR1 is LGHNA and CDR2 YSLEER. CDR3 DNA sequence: TGCGCCAGCAGCCAAGACTTGTCAGGAGGGATGGACTATGGCTACACCTTC. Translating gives CASSQDLSGGMDYGYTF.

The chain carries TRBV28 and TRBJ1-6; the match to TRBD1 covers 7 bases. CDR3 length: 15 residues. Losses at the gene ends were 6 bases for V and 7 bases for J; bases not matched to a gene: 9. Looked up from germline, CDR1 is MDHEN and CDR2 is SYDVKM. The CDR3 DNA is TGTGCCAGCAGACCAACCGGGACAGTCAATTCACCCCTCCACTTT. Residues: CASRPTGTVNSPLHF.

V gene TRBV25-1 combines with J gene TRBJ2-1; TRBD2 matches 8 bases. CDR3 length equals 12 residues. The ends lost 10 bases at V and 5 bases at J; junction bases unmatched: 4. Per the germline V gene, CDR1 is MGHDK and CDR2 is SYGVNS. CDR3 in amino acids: CATKRGNNEQFF. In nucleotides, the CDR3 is TGTGCCACCAAGCGGGGGAACAATGAGCAGTTCTTC.

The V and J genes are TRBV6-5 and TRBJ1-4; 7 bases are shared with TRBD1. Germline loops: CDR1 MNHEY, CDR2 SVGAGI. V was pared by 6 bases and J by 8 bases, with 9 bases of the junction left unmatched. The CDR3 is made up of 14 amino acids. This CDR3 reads CASRETGKVEKLFF. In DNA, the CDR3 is TGTGCCAGCAGGGAGACAGGGAAAGTGGAAAAACTGTTTTTT.

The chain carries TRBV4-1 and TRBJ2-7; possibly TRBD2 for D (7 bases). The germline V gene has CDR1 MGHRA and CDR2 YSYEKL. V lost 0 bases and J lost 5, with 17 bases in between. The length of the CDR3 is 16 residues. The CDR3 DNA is TGCGCCAGCAGCCAAGAAGGGGGGGCCCTCCGAGACGAGCAGTACTTC. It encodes CASSQEGGALRDEQYF.

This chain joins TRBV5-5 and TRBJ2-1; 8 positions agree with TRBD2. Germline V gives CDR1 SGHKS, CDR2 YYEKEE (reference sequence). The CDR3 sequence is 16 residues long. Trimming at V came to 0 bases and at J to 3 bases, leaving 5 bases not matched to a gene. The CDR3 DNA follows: TGTGCCAGCAGCTTGGCCGGCCTAGCGGGCTACAATGAGCAGTTCTTC. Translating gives CASSLAGLAGYNEQFF.

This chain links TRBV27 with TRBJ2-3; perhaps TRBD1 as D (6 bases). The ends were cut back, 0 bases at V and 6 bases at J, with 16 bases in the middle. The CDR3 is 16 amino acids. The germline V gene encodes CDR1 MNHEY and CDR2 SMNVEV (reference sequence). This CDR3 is CASSLSDSRVRDTQYF. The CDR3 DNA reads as TGTGCCAGCAGTTTATCGGACAGCCGGGTACGGGATACGCAGTATTTT.

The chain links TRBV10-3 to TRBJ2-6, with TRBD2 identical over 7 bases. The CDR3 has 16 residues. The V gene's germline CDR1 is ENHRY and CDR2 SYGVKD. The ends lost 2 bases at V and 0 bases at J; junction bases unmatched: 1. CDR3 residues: CAISERGVSGANVLTF. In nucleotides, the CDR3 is TGTGCCATCAGTGAGCGGGGGGTCTCTGGGGCCAACGTCCTGACTTTC.

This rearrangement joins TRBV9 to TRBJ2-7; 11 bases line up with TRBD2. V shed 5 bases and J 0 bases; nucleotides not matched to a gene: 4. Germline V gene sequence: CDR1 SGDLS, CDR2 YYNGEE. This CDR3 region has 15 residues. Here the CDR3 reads CASSVTSGASYEQYF. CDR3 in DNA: TGTGCCAGCAGTGTGACTAGCGGGGCCTCCTACGAGCAGTACTTC.